This T cell receptor beta chain was recorded in a study of T cell responses to AZD1222 COVID-19 vaccine. CDR3 length equals 11 residues. CDR1 is DFQATT, CDR2 SNEGSKA, per germline (reference sequence). V was shortened by 2 bases and J by 7 bases, with 9 bases between the two germline ends. Turning to this clone: Its antigen is not known.

Study-wide findings and caveats: In the spike-specific TCR repertoire, nearly half reportedly target unmutated variant regions.

The assay was immunoSEQ multiplex PCR, and TCRdb's table has in-frame clones only and misses some. The profile shows around 130,000 clones, more than 80% of them singletons. The TCR comes from an adult in good health. The genes are TRBV20-1 and TRBJ2-7; D remains ambiguous. This material consisted of peripheral blood, taken on day 0 of AZD1222 vaccination. CDR3 bases: TGCAGTGCTAGATCCCTAGAAGAGCAGTACTTC. This sequence encodes CSARSLEEQYF.